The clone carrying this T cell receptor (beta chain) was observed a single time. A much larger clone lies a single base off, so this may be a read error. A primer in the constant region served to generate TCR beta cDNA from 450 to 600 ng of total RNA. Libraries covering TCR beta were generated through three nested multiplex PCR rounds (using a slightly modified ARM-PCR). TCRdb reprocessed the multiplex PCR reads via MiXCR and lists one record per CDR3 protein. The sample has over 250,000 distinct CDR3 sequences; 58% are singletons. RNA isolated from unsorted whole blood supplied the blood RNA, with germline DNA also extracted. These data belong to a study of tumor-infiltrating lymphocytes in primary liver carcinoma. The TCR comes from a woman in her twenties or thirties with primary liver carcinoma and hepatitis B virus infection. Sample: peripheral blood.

In nucleotides, the CDR3 is TGTGCCTGGAGTAGGGGTTACAAAGAGCAGTTCTTC. This translates into CAWSRGYKEQFF. J is TRBJ2-1 and V is TRBV30; tentatively, D is TRBD1 (5 bases). Germline CDR1 reads GTSNPN; CDR2 reads SVGIG (reference sequence). This CDR3 has 12 residues.